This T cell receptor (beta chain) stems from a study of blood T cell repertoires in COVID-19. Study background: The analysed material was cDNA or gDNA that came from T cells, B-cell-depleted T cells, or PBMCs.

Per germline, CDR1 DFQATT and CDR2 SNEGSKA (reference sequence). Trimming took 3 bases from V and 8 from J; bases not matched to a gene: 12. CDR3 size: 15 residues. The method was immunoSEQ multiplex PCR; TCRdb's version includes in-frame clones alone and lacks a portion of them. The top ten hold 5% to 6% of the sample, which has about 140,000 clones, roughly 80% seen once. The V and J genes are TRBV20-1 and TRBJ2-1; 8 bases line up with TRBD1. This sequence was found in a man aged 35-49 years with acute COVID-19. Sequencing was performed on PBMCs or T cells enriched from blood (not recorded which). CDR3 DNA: TGCAGTGCTAGTCAGGGGGCGCGTATTGTGGATGAGCAGTTCTTC. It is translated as CSASQGARIVDEQFF.